This is a list of T cell receptor beta chains from one sample in a study of OX40 agonist ivuxolimab in advanced cancers. Repertoires were generated with immunoSEQ multiplex PCR, while TCRdb's copy carries only in-frame clones and drops some. This table holds around 70,000 clones, roughly 82% found once. This sample comprised CD4+ or CD8+ T cells sorted from blood, obtained in a trial of the OX40 agonist ivuxolimab. The origin of the receptors is an adult with an advanced solid tumor such as melanoma, head and neck, liver or kidney cancer. Both conserved end residues are part of each CDR3. The D gene is left open where the match is weak. Only part of the rows carry a size: once, few, many, or a class if the clone is expanded.

j_call v_call clone_size d_call cdr3_nt cdr3_aa
TRBJ2-1 TRBV6-5 . TRBD2 TGTGCCAGCAGTTCCGGGGGGGGTTACAATGAGCAGTTCTTC CASSSGGGYNEQFF
TRBJ2-1 TRBV28 . TRBD2 TGTGCCAGCAGTCTTAGCGGGAGGGTCTGGAATGAGCAGTTCTTC CASSLSGRVWNEQFF
TRBJ2-1 TRBV5-4 . TRBD1 TGTGCCAGCAGCTTGGACAGGGGGCAGAATGAGCAGTTCTTC CASSLDRGQNEQFF
TRBJ1-1 TRBV30 . . TGTGCCTGGTGCGTACAACGGGGCACTGAAGCTTTCTTT CAWCVQRGTEAFF
TRBJ1-1 TRBV30 . . TGTGCCTGGGTTCTAATGGGAACTGAAGCTTTCTTT CAWVLMGTEAFF
TRBJ2-5 TRBV4-1 . TRBD2 TGCGCCAGCAGCCAAGATTTAGCGGGGGGGCGAGAGACCCAGTACTTC CASSQDLAGGRETQYF
TRBJ2-7 TRBV25-1 . . TGTGCCAGCAGTGGAATAGCCTACGAGCAGTACTTC CASSGIAYEQYF
TRBJ1-5 TRBV2 . . TGTGCCAGCAGTGACAGCAATCAGCCCCAGCATTTT CASSDSNQPQHF
TRBJ2-3 TRBV5-4 . . TGTGCCAGCAGCTTGTCGGGTGGGGGGTCAGATACGCAGTATTTT CASSLSGGGSDTQYF
TRBJ1-3 TRBV7-2 . . TGTGCCAGCAGCCCCGGGGGGGGATTCACTGGAAACACCATATATTTT CASSPGGGFTGNTIYF
TRBJ1-2 TRBV30 . . TGTGCCTGGAGTTACTTGGCAGCCTATGGCTACACCTTC CAWSYLAAYGYTF
TRBJ2-5 TRBV2 . . TGTGCCAGCAGTGCGGGACATCAAGAGACCCAGTACTTC CASSAGHQETQYF
TRBJ2-1 TRBV4-3 . . TGCGCCAGTAGCGTGGGACTTGAGAACTACAATGAGCAGTTCTTC CASSVGLENYNEQFF
TRBJ2-1 TRBV5-4 . . TGTGCCAGCAGCACCCAGGAGGGGTCCTACAATGAGCAGTTCTTC CASSTQEGSYNEQFF
TRBJ1-1 TRBV11-1 . . TGTGCCAGCAGCTACCCGGGAAGAGAAGCTTTCTTT CASSYPGREAFF
TRBJ2-5 TRBV13 . . TGTGCCAGCAGCTTCCAGAGACGGAGAAACCAAGAGACCCAGTACTTC CASSFQRRRNQETQYF
TRBJ1-1 TRBV6-6 . . TGTGCCAGCAGTTCCCCACAGGGTGGCACTGAAGCTTTCTTT CASSSPQGGTEAFF
TRBJ2-3 TRBV10-1 once . TGCGCCAGCAGTCCGGGAACCGTGGGGGATACGCAGTATTTT CASSPGTVGDTQYF
TRBJ2-3 TRBV6-1 . . TGTGCCAGCAGTGAAGCCCTACCCCAAGATACGCAGTATTTT CASSEALPQDTQYF
TRBJ1-2 TRBV18 . TRBD1 TGTGCCAGCTCACCGGGACAGAACTATGGCTACACCTTC CASSPGQNYGYTF
TRBJ1-5 TRBV19 few . TGTGCCAGTGGGAGGGGTCTTGGCAATCAGCCCCAGCATTTT CASGRGLGNQPQHF
TRBJ1-5 TRBV5-1 . . TGCGCCAGCAGCTTATGGAGCAATCAGCCCCAGCATTTT CASSLWSNQPQHF
TRBJ1-1 TRBV21-1 . . TGTGCCAGCAGCAAACGGTGCAGGTGTCACACTGAAGCTTTCTTT CASSKRCRCHTEAFF
TRBJ2-1 TRBV6-1 . TRBD2 TGTGCCAGCAGGAGTCGGGAGGCCGGTTACAATGAGCAGTTCTTC CASRSREAGYNEQFF
TRBJ2-5 TRBV6-1 . . TGTGCCAGCTTGGAGCCTGGGGGTGGAAAGACCCAGTACTTC CASLEPGGGKTQYF
TRBJ1-5 TRBV2 . . TGTGCCAGCAGGGGCCGGGGCGGATTTTCTAGACAGCCCCAGCATTTT CASRGRGGFSRQPQHF
TRBJ2-5 TRBV5-4 . . TGTGCCAGCACCCATCTGGAGGGGGAGACCCAGTACTTC CASTHLEGETQYF
TRBJ2-1 TRBV19 . . TGTGCCAGTTCGAGGGAATTAACCTACAATGAGCAGTTCTTC CASSRELTYNEQFF
TRBJ2-1 TRBV2 . TRBD2 TGTGCCAGCCGTGGGACTAGCAATGAGCAGTTCTTC CASRGTSNEQFF
TRBJ1-1 TRBV29-1 . . TGCAGCGTTGAAGATTGGGGGTCCAGGGCCTACACTGAAGCTTTCTTT CSVEDWGSRAYTEAFF
TRBJ2-5 TRBV6-6 . TRBD1 TGTGCCAGCAGTTACTCGCGGACAGGGCTAGACTTC CASSYSRTGLDF
TRBJ2-1 TRBV5-5 . TRBD1 TGTGCCAGCAGCCGAGGACAGGGGGGTGATGAGCAGTTCTTC CASSRGQGGDEQFF
TRBJ1-5 TRBV6-6 . TRBD1 TGTGCCAGCAGTTACTCGAGAGGGGGCGGTAATCAGCCCCAGCATTTT CASSYSRGGGNQPQHF
TRBJ1-2 TRBV27 . . TGTGCCACTCGCCCAGTGGGTGGGGAGTTTTATGGCTACACCTTC CATRPVGGEFYGYTF
TRBJ1-2 TRBV7-2 once . TGTGCCAGCAGCTTAGGGGCTTTGACCTATGGCTACACCTTC CASSLGALTYGYTF
TRBJ1-5 TRBV6-5 . . TGTGCCAGCAAGAAGGGGGGAAGCAATCAGCCCCAGCATTTT CASKKGGSNQPQHF
TRBJ2-5 TRBV19 . TRBD1 TGTGCCAGTAGCATGTCTCTCTACAGGGGGTCGGTAGCGAGACAAGAGACCCAGTACTTC CASSMSLYRGSVARQETQYF
TRBJ1-1 TRBV7-9 few . TGTGCCAGCAGCCTCGGGAGGGACCACACTGAAGCTTTCTTT CASSLGRDHTEAFF
TRBJ2-6 TRBV9 . . TGTGCCAGCAGCGTAGCTGGGGCCAACGTCCTGACTTTC CASSVAGANVLTF
TRBJ1-1 TRBV5-1 . TRBD1 TGCGCCAGCAGCCTTTATAAGACAGGGGGCCACACTGAAGCTTTCTTT CASSLYKTGGHTEAFF
TRBJ1-4 TRBV6-6 . . TGTGCCAGCAGTTACGGCGGCGGAAATCCTGAAAAACTGTTTTTT CASSYGGGNPEKLFF
TRBJ1-1 TRBV2 . . TGTGCCAGCACCCTAGACAGGAACACTGAAGCTTTCTTT CASTLDRNTEAFF
TRBJ1-1 TRBV5-1 . . TGCGCCAGCAGCCCTAATGGATGGGGGGATGGGGAAGCTTTCTTT CASSPNGWGDGEAFF
TRBJ2-5 TRBV5-5 . . TGTGCCAGCAGCTTCTCCCATGACTTGGGAGAGACCCAGTACTTC CASSFSHDLGETQYF
TRBJ1-2 TRBV28 once TRBD1 TGTGCCAGCCTCGAGACAGGGAGCTATGGCTACACCTTC CASLETGSYGYTF
TRBJ1-3 TRBV19 . TRBD1 TGTGCCAGCTCCTGGACAGGGGGTACGGCTGGAAACACCATATATTTT CASSWTGGTAGNTIYF